Each of the 15 T cell receptor beta chains below was sequenced from the same sample in a study of tumor-infiltrating lymphocytes in localized non-small cell lung cancer (dated by TCRdb to the early 2020s). Libraries were made using the immunoSEQ multiplex PCR assay. TCRdb's version of the immuneACCESS table is confined to in-frame rearrangements and falls short of the full clone set. An unresolved V gene accounts for under half of the shortfall where checked; the remainder is of unknown origin. The sample yields around 13,000 clones; approximately 72% were counted once. The ten largest clonotypes hold around 10% of the sample. Sequenced sample: uninvolved lung tissue not adjacent to the tumor. All receptors come from a human donor with non-small cell lung cancer.

The chain links TRBV6-1 to TRBJ2-2; no reliable D call. The CDR3 totals 11 residues. In germline, CDR1 is MNHNS, CDR2 SASEGT. The V end lost 6 bases, the J end lost 7 bases, and 6 bases lay between the germline ends. CDR3 bases: TGTGCCAGCAGAGTGTTCGGGGAGCTGTTTTTT. Its translation is CASRVFGELFF.

The chain carries TRBV11-2 and TRBJ1-4; 8 positions agree with TRBD1. The ends lost 5 bases at V and 8 bases at J; junction bases unmatched: 16. CDR1 and CDR2 (germline): SGHAT, FQNNGV. CDR3 length equals 17 residues. The CDR3, as DNA: TGTGCCAGCAGCCCTACTTTTCAGGGGGCCTCGAGGGAAAAACTGTTTTTT. This codes for CASSPTFQGASREKLFF. Drawing the rest from reference TRBV11-2 and TRBJ1-4, the complete variable domain is EAGVAQSPRYKIIEKRQSVAFWCNPISGHATLYWYQQILGQGPKLLIQFQNNGVVDDSQLPKDRFSAERLKGVDSTLKIQPAKLEDSAVYLCASSPTFQGASREKLFFGSGTQLSVL.

The chain links TRBV28 to TRBJ2-7, with 7 bases matching TRBD1. CDR1 is MDHEN and CDR2 is SYDVKM in the germline V gene. The CDR3 is 15 residues long. The V segment lost 4 bases and the J segment 3 bases; nucleotides outside the gene matches: 9. The chain's CDR3 is CASSSTGSINYEQYF. The CDR3 DNA reads TGTGCCAGCAGTTCGACAGGGTCAATAAACTACGAGCAGTACTTC.

The rearrangement links TRBV7-9 to TRBJ2-5; D call uncertain. The CDR3 runs to 15 residues. The germline gives CDR1 SEHNR, CDR2 FQNEAQ (reference sequence). Trimming stripped 2 bases from V and 5 bases from J, with 15 bases between. The CDR3 bases are TGTGCCAGCAGCTTAACCCATGGACCAGCGGAGACCCAGTACTTC. This encodes CASSLTHGPAETQYF.

The chain is built from TRBV9 and TRBJ2-1; a possible D gene is TRBD2 (5 bases). The V gene lost 0 bases and the J gene lost 5 bases, with 12 bases spanning the gap. CDR1 is SGDLS and CDR2 is YYNGEE in the germline V gene. The CDR3 covers 15 residues. The CDR3 loop reads CASSVEMDGDNEQFF. CDR3 nucleotides: TGTGCCAGCAGCGTAGAGATGGACGGGGACAATGAGCAGTTCTTC.

This clone came up a few times. The rearrangement uses TRBV29-1 and TRBJ2-5; 8 bases are a match to TRBD2. The CDR3 runs 15 residues. CDR1 SQVTM and CDR2 ANQGSEA come from the germline V gene. Losses at the gene ends were 5 bases for V and 1 base for J; bases not matched to a gene: 9. Here the CDR3 reads CSVSRGATTQETQYF. The CDR3 DNA reads as TGCAGCGTTTCGCGGGGGGCCACCACCCAAGAGACCCAGTACTTC.

In its sample, this clone was seen a few times. The chain couples TRBV9 to TRBJ2-5; 12 bases are a match to TRBD2. CDR1 SGDLS and CDR2 YYNGEE come from the germline V gene. The V gene end was trimmed by 0 bases and the J gene end by 4 bases; junction bases not matched to a gene: 10. The CDR3 is made up of 18 amino acids. The CDR3 DNA is TGTGCCAGCAGCGTAGGGGCTAGCGGGGGGGCAAGTTCAGAGACCCAGTACTTC. Protein product: CASSVGASGGASSETQYF.

The chain uses TRBV4-3 and TRBJ2-1, with TRBD1 identical over 7 bases. V lost 0 bases and J lost 5; bases outside the gene matches: 4. Germline V gene sequence: CDR1 LGHNA, CDR2 YSLEER. The CDR3 totals 15 residues. The CDR3 DNA sequence: TGCGCCAGCAGCCAAGATAACAGGGGCCACAATGAGCAGTTCTTC. Its protein is CASSQDNRGHNEQFF.

V is TRBV16 and J is TRBJ2-6, with D hard to call. With 0 bases removed from V and 1 base from J, the gap between germline ends came to 7 bases. Germline lookup yields CDR1 KGHSY and CDR2 FQNENV. CDR3 size: 16 residues. The CDR3 loop is CASSQSRSSGANVLTF. In DNA form, the CDR3 reads TGTGCCAGCAGCCAATCCAGGTCGTCTGGGGCCAACGTCCTGACTTTC.

J is TRBJ2-1 and V is TRBV14; 12 positions agree with TRBD2. With V trimmed by 4 bases and J by 6 bases, 4 bases remained unmatched. Germline-derived CDR1 and CDR2 are SGHDN and FVKESK. This CDR3 has 15 amino acids. CDR3 sequence: CASSRTSGRFNEQFF. The CDR3 bases are TGTGCCAGCAGCCGAACTAGCGGGAGGTTCAATGAGCAGTTCTTC.

The table lists this clone with a few counts. The gene calls are TRBV9 and TRBJ2-7; TRBD1 agrees at 8 bases. From germline, CDR1 is SGDLS and CDR2 YYNGEE. J was trimmed by 5 bases and V by 4 bases; bases with no gene match: 8. The CDR3 consists of 14 residues. The CDR3 spells CASSTTGGLDEQYF. CDR3 nucleotides: TGTGCCAGCAGCACAACAGGGGGTCTCGACGAGCAGTACTTC. Supplemented by reference TRBV9 and TRBJ2-7, the full variable domain reads DSGVTQTPKHLITATGQRVTLRCSPRSGDLSVYWYQQSLDQGLQFLIQYYNGEERAKGNILERFSAQQFPDLHSELNLSSLELGDSALYFCASSTTGGLDEQYFGPGTRLTVT.

This clone has only a few counts. The V call is TRBV5-4, the J call TRBJ2-7, with D possibly TRBD2 on 6 matching bases. The germline V and J ends were trimmed by 2 bases and 5 bases, with 11 bases remaining between them. This CDR3 has 13 residues. CDR1 is SGHNT and CDR2 is YYREEE in the germline V gene (reference sequence). The CDR3 spells CASSLARGNEQYF. The CDR3 coding sequence is TGTGCCAGCAGCTTAGCACGGGGGAACGAGCAGTACTTC.

A few counts support this clone. This chain joins TRBV11-3 and TRBJ1-4; D ambiguous. Germline assignment: CDR1 SGHNT and CDR2 YENEEA. The V end was cut by 8 bases, the J end by 8 bases, with 18 bases between. The CDR3 is 14 amino acids. The CDR3 DNA sequence: TGTGCCAGCCTATTCCGCGGGAATTACGAAAAACTGTTTTTT. Translating it yields CASLFRGNYEKLFF.

This clone was recorded a few times. V gene TRBV4-1 combines with J gene TRBJ2-1; TRBD2 is a possible D gene (6 bases). CDR1 is MGHRA, CDR2 YSYEKL, per germline. Trimming shortened V by 3 bases and J by 4 bases, and 22 bases separated the two germline ends. The CDR3 is 18 amino acids. CDR3 sequence: CASSQALQGLTPYNEQFF. The CDR3 nucleotides read TGCGCCAGCAGCCAGGCCCTCCAGGGACTTACACCGTACAATGAGCAGTTCTTC.

The chain has TRBV5-1 and TRBJ2-3; possible D gene TRBD1, 6 bases. Per germline, CDR1 SGHRS and CDR2 YFSETQ. Trimming left V 3 bases short and J 2 bases short, with 16 bases between. The CDR3 consists of 16 residues. The CDR3 coding sequence is TGCGCCAGCAGCTACCCTAGACAGGCCTACACAGATACGCAGTATTTT. Protein product: CASSYPRQAYTDTQYF. The variable domain in full, with the rest retrieved from reference TRBV5-1 and TRBJ2-3, is KAGVTQTPRYLIKTRGQQVTLSCSPISGHRSVSWYQQTPGQGLQFLFEYFSETQRNKGNFPGRFSGRQFSNSRSEMNVSTLELGDSALYLCASSYPRQAYTDTQYFGPGTRLTVL.